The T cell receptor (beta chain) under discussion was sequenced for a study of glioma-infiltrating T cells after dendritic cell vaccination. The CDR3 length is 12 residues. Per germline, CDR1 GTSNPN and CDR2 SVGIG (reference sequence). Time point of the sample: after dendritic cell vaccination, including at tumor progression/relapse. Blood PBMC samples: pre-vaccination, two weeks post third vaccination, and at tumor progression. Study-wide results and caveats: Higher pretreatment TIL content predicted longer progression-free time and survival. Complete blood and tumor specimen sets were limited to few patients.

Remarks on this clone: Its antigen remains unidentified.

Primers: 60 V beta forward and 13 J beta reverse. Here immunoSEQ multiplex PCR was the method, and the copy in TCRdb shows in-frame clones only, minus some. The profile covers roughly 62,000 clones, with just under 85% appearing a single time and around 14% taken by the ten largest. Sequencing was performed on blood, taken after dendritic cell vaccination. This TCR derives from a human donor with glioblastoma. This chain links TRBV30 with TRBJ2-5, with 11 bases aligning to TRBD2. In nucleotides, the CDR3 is TGTGGGCTAGCGGGGGGTCAAGAGACCCAGTACTTC. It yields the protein CGLAGGQETQYF.